This entry features one T cell receptor beta chain sequence. These data originate in a study of blood T cell repertoires in COVID-19. Study information: Italy, Spain and the United States were the sources of the convalescent and acute COVID-19 samples. The analysed material was cDNA or gDNA that came from T cells, B-cell-depleted T cells, or PBMCs.

Germline V CDR1 and CDR2: MGHRA, YSYEKL. The CDR3 length is 13 residues. V gave up 4 bases and J gave up 3 bases, with 6 bases separating them. In the original workflow: Reference gene primer amplification yielded estimated nucleated cell counts. This table comes from immunoSEQ multiplex PCR, and its TCRdb copy is limited to in-frame clones, with some not included. Clone size and V and J calls were adopted from that table, with D and trimming inferred from the DNA. Here the sample spans 65,000 to 85,000 clones, about nine tenths being singletons. V is TRBV4-1 and J is TRBJ1-4; unclear D gene. The sequence was collected from a human donor in a cohort sampled during active COVID-19. The sample consisted of peripheral blood. DNA of the CDR3: TGCGCCAGCAGCCCGGAGGCTAATGAAAAACTGTTTTTT. It encodes CASSPEANEKLFF.